The clone carrying this TCR beta chain was found a few times. The antigen remains undetermined. This CDR3 is also generated by other DNA sequences in the sample. Treatment of the sample: oral pan-JAK inhibitor, 5-10 mg twice daily. This record comes from a study of CD8+ T cells in alopecia areata. Study-wide context: Disease severity was quantified as SALT score of affected scalp area. Findings and limits, study-wide: Sequencing of scalp tissue also captures the resident alphabeta T cells of normal skin.

Per the germline V gene, CDR1 is SQVTM and CDR2 is ANQGSEA. Deletions cut 6 bases from V and 2 bases from J, with 4 bases between. CDR3 length: 10 amino acids. Investigators isolated RNA and reverse transcribed it into cDNA to act as the sequencing template. Only in-frame clones appear in the TCRdb table, and some are missing; sequencing was by immunoSEQ multiplex PCR. The data show about 120,000 clones, 50% to 55% seen once. The sequencing used CD4+ T cells sorted from blood, collected at week 4, from a patient treated with tofacitinib. V gene TRBV29-1 combines with J gene TRBJ2-5; no definite D call. The TCR sequence derives from a human donor with alopecia areata. The CDR3: CSVGQETQYF. As DNA, the CDR3 is TGCAGCGTGGGGCAAGAGACCCAGTACTTC.